Each of the 23 T cell receptor beta chains below was sequenced from the same sample in a study of tumor-infiltrating lymphocytes in primary liver carcinoma. The blood RNA (from unsorted whole blood) was obtained, and germline DNA was also extracted. The authors made TCR beta cDNA from approximately 490 ng total RNA with a constant-region primer. ARM-PCR was slightly modified, and three nested multiplex PCR rounds with it gave rise to the TCR beta libraries. The first two PCR rounds used TRBV1-TRBV30 primers with a Cbeta primer, approximately 9 cycles each. TCRdb reprocessed the multiplex PCR reads with MiXCR, giving one entry per CDR3 protein. The sample lists around 210,000 distinct CDR3 sequences, 65% seen once, with roughly 6.4% in the top ten. The sequenced sample consisted of peripheral blood. The receptors were sampled from a woman aged 60-70 years with primary liver carcinoma and hepatitis B virus infection.

As regards this clonotype: Its ends do not fully match the called genes, so a read error is possible. V is TRBV11-2 and J is TRBJ2-2, with 13 bases aligning to TRBD2. The CDR3 length is 15 residues. Germline CDR1 SGHAT, CDR2 FQNNGV. The CDR3 coding sequence is TGTACCAGCAGCGGGACTAGCGGGATCACCGGGGAGCTCTTTTTT. The encoded protein is CTSSGTSGITGELFF.

This clonotype was counted a single time. The junction and the germline gene differ at one end; a read error may be behind it. The rearrangement links TRBV6-5 to TRBJ2-1, with D maybe TRBD2 (5 bases). Germline assignment: CDR1 MNHEY and CDR2 SVGAGI. CDR3 length equals 12 residues. The CDR3 is CTSSYLEGEKFF. The CDR3 nucleotides read TGTACCAGCAGTTACCTCGAGGGTGAGAAGTTCTTC.

To note about this clonotype: The conserved phenylalanine or tryptophan is not found at the CDR3 terminus, so this likely reflects a read error. The rearrangement joins TRBV4-1 to TRBJ1-6, with 9 bases aligning to TRBD1. The junction had 17 bases not matched to a gene; V was cut back by 4 bases and J by 7 bases. CDR3 length: 19 amino acids. In germline, CDR1 is MGHRA, CDR2 YSYEKL. CDR3 bases: TGCGCCAGCAGCCGAGGCGGACCTTATGGGGACAGGGCGAATTCACCCCTCCACATT. Protein product: CASSRGGPYGDRANSPLHI.

CDR3 nucleotide sequence: TGTGCCAGTAGGAAGATGGGCGCTGAAGCTTTCTTT. Protein: CASRKMGAEAFF. The V call is TRBV19, the J call TRBJ1-1; no clear D gene. The germline gives CDR1 LNHDA, CDR2 SQIVND (reference sequence). CDR3 length equals 12 residues. The V gene lost 6 bases and the J gene lost 6 bases, with 11 bases spanning the gap.

This clonotype is classed as medium-sized. V gene TRBV11-2 combines with J gene TRBJ2-7, with 7 bases lining up with TRBD2. The CDR3 runs 14 residues. CDR1 and CDR2 (germline): SGHAT, FQNNGV. V lost 3 bases and J lost 2; bases outside the gene matches: 4. CDR3 sequence (DNA): TGTGCCAGCAGCTTGGCGGGAGCCACCTACGAGCAGTACTTC. Protein product: CASSLAGATYEQYF.

This rearrangement joins TRBV5-4 to TRBJ2-3; D uncertain. The ends were cut back, 4 bases at V and 0 bases at J, with 15 bases in the middle. Germline-derived CDR1 and CDR2 are SGHNT and YYREEE (reference sequence). This CDR3 has 16 amino acids. The CDR3 is CASSQTSLPSTDTQYF. The CDR3 DNA sequence: TGTGCCAGCAGCCAAACCAGCTTACCTAGCACAGATACGCAGTATTTT. The variable domain in full, with the rest retrieved from reference TRBV5-4 and TRBJ2-3, is ETGVTQSPTHLIKTRGQQVTLRCSSQSGHNTVSWYQQALGQGPQFIFQYYREEENGRGNFPPRFSGLQFPNYSSELNVNALELDDSALYLCASSQTSLPSTDTQYFGPGTRLTVL.

Notes on this clonotype: Its ends do not fully match the called genes, so a read error is possible. The genes are TRBV11-2 and TRBJ1-2; possibly TRBD1 for D (5 bases). CDR1 is SGHAT, CDR2 FQNNGV, per germline. The CDR3 contains 15 residues. CDR3 loop: CACSLDQTGHYGYTF. CDR3 sequence (DNA): TGTGCCTGCAGCTTAGACCAAACAGGACACTATGGCTACACTTTC.

The V and J genes are TRBV6-6 and TRBJ1-1; TRBD1 is a possible D gene (5 bases). The CDR3 totals 17 residues. Germline CDR1 reads MNHNY; CDR2 reads SVGAGI (reference sequence). For the CDR3, the DNA is TGTGCTAACAGTTACTCGAGGGGAGGGAGAAGGGCCACTGAAGCTTTCTTT. It translates to CANSYSRGGRRATEAFF.

At least ten counts were recorded for this clonotype. The chain links TRBV29-1 to TRBJ1-2; D unclear. Germline V gives CDR1 SQVTM, CDR2 ANQGSEA. Trimming took off 1 base at V and 8 bases at J, with 14 bases between the two ends. The CDR3 is 13 residues long. The CDR3 sequence is CSVEGQGFVGYTF. The CDR3 DNA reads as TGCAGCGTTGAAGGGCAAGGGTTCGTCGGCTACACCTTC.

The chain uses TRBV7-9 and TRBJ1-1, with D possibly matching TRBD1 (6 bases). V dropped 0 bases and J dropped 3 bases, with 14 bases sitting between them. The germline gives CDR1 SEHNR, CDR2 FQNEAQ (reference sequence). The CDR3 runs 16 residues. CDR3 coding DNA: TGTGCCAGCAGCTTAGCGGCAGGGGTAGGGGACACTGAAGCTTTCTTT. Its translation: CASSLAAGVGDTEAFF. Based on the CDR3 plus reference TRBV7-9 and TRBJ1-1, the full variable domain is DTGVSQNPRHKITKRGQNVTFRCDPISEHNRLYWYRQTLGQGPEFLTYFQNEAQLEKSRLLSDRFSAERPKGSFSTLEIQRTEQGDSAMYLCASSLAAGVGDTEAFFGQGTRLTVV.

This clonotype occurred many times. The chain combines TRBV4-1 with TRBJ2-3, with 15 positions matching TRBD2. V gave up 1 base and J gave up 2 bases; unmatched junction bases: 10. The germline V gene encodes CDR1 MGHRA and CDR2 YSYEKL. The CDR3 covers 20 residues. Here the CDR3 reads CASSQAPLRTSGRATDTQYF. Written as DNA, the CDR3 is TGCGCCAGCAGCCAAGCCCCCCTACGGACTAGCGGGAGGGCCACAGATACGCAGTATTTT.

The gene calls are TRBV5-1 and TRBJ2-5, with 7 bases aligning to TRBD1. The CDR3 runs to 15 residues. Germline-derived CDR1 and CDR2 are SGHRS and YFSETQ. Trimming removed 0 bases from V and 1 base from J; junction bases left unmatched: 3. This chain's CDR3 is CASSLAGQLQETQYF. The CDR3 bases are TGCGCCAGCAGCTTGGCGGGACAGCTCCAAGAGACCCAGTACTTC.

J is TRBJ1-1 and V is TRBV6-2 or TRBV6-3; 9 nucleotides match TRBD1. Trimming removed 6 bases from V and 4 bases from J; junction bases left unmatched: 15. Germline CDR1 and CDR2: MNHEY and SVGEGT. This CDR3 has 17 residues. The chain's CDR3 is CASSSQGARLMSTEAFF. The CDR3 DNA reads as TGTGCCAGCAGCTCACAGGGGGCAAGGCTGATGAGCACTGAAGCTTTCTTT.

To note about this clonotype: A read error may produce the germline difference seen at one junction end. This chain links TRBV11-3 with TRBJ2-1; maybe TRBD1 (6 bases). CDR1 and CDR2 from the germline V gene are SGHNT and YENEEA. This CDR3 is 13 amino acids long. The CDR3 DNA reads TGTACCAGCAGCCCGGGCAGGGGCGATGAGCAGTTCTTC. Residues: CTSSPGRGDEQFF.

As regards this clonotype: It may be a read error: a sequence one base away is much more abundant. This CDR3 fails to terminate in the conserved phenylalanine or tryptophan, so it likely reflects a read error. The chain couples TRBV6-5 to TRBJ1-1, with D hard to call. Germline CDR1 is MNHEY and CDR2 is SVGAGI. The CDR3 is made up of 13 amino acids. The V end lost 8 bases, the J end lost 0 bases, and 10 bases lay between the germline ends. CDR3 DNA: TGTGCCAGCCGACTGACGATGAACACTGAAGCTTTCTCT. Protein: CASRLTMNTEAFS.

As regards this clonotype: One end of the junction is discordant with germline, which a read error may explain. The chain joins TRBV11-2 to TRBJ1-2, with 8 bases that match TRBD1. The CDR3 has 13 amino acids. Germline CDR1 SGHAT, CDR2 FQNNGV. The CDR3 here is CASSFRGRDGYTF. The CDR3 nucleotides read TGTGCCAGCAGCTTCAGGGGGCGGGATGGTTACACCTTC.

As concerns this clonotype: At one boundary the junction diverges from the germline segment, which might be a read error. The gene calls are TRBV28 and TRBJ2-1; 10 nucleotides align to TRBD2. Germline CDR1 reads MDHEN; CDR2 reads SYDVKM. The CDR3 totals 17 residues. The CDR3 nucleotides are TGTGCCAGCAGTTCCCCCGGGGTAGCGGGAGGTAAGCATGAGCAGTCCTTC. Translation gives CASSSPGVAGGKHEQSF.

The J gene is TRBJ1-5, the V gene TRBV28, with D possibly TRBD1 on 5 matching bases. The germline gives CDR1 MDHEN, CDR2 SYDVKM. V dropped 5 bases and J dropped 1 base, with 9 bases sitting between them. The CDR3 is made up of 14 amino acids. CDR3 sequence reads: CASSTSGSNQPQHF. The CDR3 DNA reads as TGTGCCAGCAGTACCTCAGGGAGCAATCAGCCCCAGCATTTT.

About this clonotype: A much larger clonotype is one base distant, so this may be a read error. The chain links TRBV29-1 to TRBJ2-7; 9 bases agree with TRBD2. Germline V gene sequence: CDR1 SQVTM, CDR2 ANQGSEA. The CDR3 length is 13 residues. The CDR3 coding sequence is TGCTGCGTCGAACCCGGCGGGGGGGACGAGCAGTACTTC. This codes for CCVEPGGGDEQYF.

Concerning this clonotype itself: The junction and the germline gene differ at one end; a read error may be behind it. This chain joins TRBV11-2 and TRBJ2-7; weak D call: TRBD1 (6 bases). Looked up from germline, CDR1 is SGHAT and CDR2 is FQNNGV. There are 13 residues in the CDR3. The CDR3 DNA follows: TGTGCCAGCAGCCTTGCAGGGGCCTACGAGCAGTATTTC. Translating it yields CASSLAGAYEQYF. Variable domain in full (rest from reference TRBV11-2 and TRBJ2-7): EAGVAQSPRYKIIEKRQSVAFWCNPISGHATLYWYQQILGQGPKLLIQFQNNGVVDDSQLPKDRFSAERLKGVDSTLKIQPAKLEDSAVYLCASSLAGAYEQYFGPGTRLTVT.

This clonotype has a count of ten or more. At one end the junction does not follow the germline gene, possibly because of a read error. V is TRBV12-3 or TRBV12-4 and J is TRBJ2-5; 11 bases line up with TRBD1. The CDR3 runs to 14 residues. The CDR3 DNA is TGTGCCAGCAGTCTCCTCGGACAGGGGGCCTCACTGGACTTC. This codes for CASSLLGQGASLDF.

Comment on this clonotype: No conserved phenylalanine or tryptophan is present at the end of the CDR3, so a read error is the likely explanation. The chain employs TRBV5-4 and TRBJ2-3, with D unresolved. The germline V gene encodes CDR1 SGHNT and CDR2 YYREEE (reference sequence). CDR3 length: 14 residues. V was pared by 2 bases and J by 1 base, with 8 bases between. The CDR3 sequence is CASSLKDGTDTQYS. CDR3 coding DNA: TGTGCCAGCAGCTTAAAAGACGGCACAGATACGCAGTATTCT.

This clonotype was observed many times. This chain uses TRBV12-3 or TRBV12-4 with TRBJ2-5, with D maybe TRBD2 (5 bases). The V end lost 6 bases, the J end lost 5 bases, and 10 bases lay between the germline ends. The CDR3 contains 12 residues. The CDR3 loop reads CASRRALETQYF. In DNA form, the CDR3 reads TGTGCCAGCAGGAGGGCCTTGGAGACCCAGTACTTC.